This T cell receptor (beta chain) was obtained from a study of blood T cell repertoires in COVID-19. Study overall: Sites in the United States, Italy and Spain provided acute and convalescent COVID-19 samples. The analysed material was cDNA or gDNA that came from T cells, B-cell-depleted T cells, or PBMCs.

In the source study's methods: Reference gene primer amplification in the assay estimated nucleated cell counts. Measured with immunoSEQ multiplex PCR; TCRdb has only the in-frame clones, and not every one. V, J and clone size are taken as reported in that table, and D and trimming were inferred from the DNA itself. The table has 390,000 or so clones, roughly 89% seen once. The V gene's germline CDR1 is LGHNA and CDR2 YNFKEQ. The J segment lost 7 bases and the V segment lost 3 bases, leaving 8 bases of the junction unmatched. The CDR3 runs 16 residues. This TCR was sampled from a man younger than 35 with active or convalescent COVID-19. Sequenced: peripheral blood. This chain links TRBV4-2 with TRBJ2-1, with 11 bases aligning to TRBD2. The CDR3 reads CASSQDPTSGKNEQFF. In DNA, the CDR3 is TGTGCCAGCAGCCAGGATCCGACTAGCGGGAAGAATGAGCAGTTCTTC.